Listed here are 14 T cell receptor beta chains from one sample, sequenced in a study of spatial heterogeneity in lung cancer. From the 5' RACE reads, TCRdb called clonotypes with MiXCR, one entry per CDR3 protein. The profile shows tens of thousands of distinct CDR3 sequences, 6.5% to 7.5% of them singletons. The time point was: blood at routine non-recurrence follow-up after resection. The authors sequenced whole RNA from tumor, nontumor lung or frozen PBMC without sorting. This sample comprised PBMCs, obtained at follow-up. Receptors originate from a female donor with early-stage non-small cell lung cancer.

This chain joins TRBV4-1 and TRBJ1-6; 7 bases are shared with TRBD1. CDR1 and CDR2 from the germline V gene are MGHRA and YSYEKL. Losses at the gene ends were 3 bases for V and 10 bases for J; bases not matched to a gene: 9. CDR3 length: 15 residues. The CDR3 bases are TGCGCCAGCAGCCACCCGACAGGGACATACTCACCCCTCCACTTT. This sequence encodes CASSHPTGTYSPLHF.

This clonotype has more than one count but fewer than ten. This chain links TRBV27 with TRBJ2-3; 8 nucleotides align to TRBD1. Germline V lookup: CDR1 MNHEY, CDR2 SMNVEV (reference sequence). With 5 bases clipped from V and 6 bases from J, the junction kept 13 bases outside the gene matches. The CDR3 loop spans 16 amino acids. In nucleotides, the CDR3 is TGTGCCAGCAGTCCTCTGGGGACAGGTCGCTCGGATACGCAGTATTTT. Encoded protein: CASSPLGTGRSDTQYF.

This clonotype appeared many times. The chain recombines TRBV27 with TRBJ2-7; no definite D call. The CDR3 contains 13 residues. CDR1 and CDR2 (germline): MNHEY, SMNVEV (reference sequence). V shed 8 bases and J shed 2 bases, with 13 bases lying between them. In DNA form, the CDR3 reads TGTGCCAGCGGGGTGCAGGAAACCTACGAGCAGTACTTC. Translation: CASGVQETYEQYF.

This clonotype was seen many times. The chain combines TRBV5-1 with TRBJ2-7; D gene uncertain. The CDR3 is 15 residues long. Germline CDR1 reads SGHRS; CDR2 reads YFSETQ. Trimming took 2 bases from V and 2 from J, leaving 14 bases between them. This chain's CDR3 is CASSFMGSLTYEQYF. CDR3 coding DNA: TGCGCCAGCAGCTTCATGGGTTCTTTGACCTACGAGCAGTACTTC.

This clonotype was counted ten times or more. The rearrangement joins TRBV4-3 to TRBJ2-6; D is ambiguous. The CDR3 totals 14 residues. CDR1 is LGHNA, CDR2 YSLEER, per germline. V was pared by 4 bases and J by 2 bases, with 6 bases between. The chain's CDR3 is CASSPRPGANVLTF. As DNA, the CDR3 is TGCGCCAGCAGCCCGCGCCCTGGGGCCAACGTCCTGACTTTC.

This clonotype was seen repeatedly, ten times or more. The chain joins TRBV4-1 to TRBJ2-6; tentative D call: TRBD2 (6 bases). Trimming cost V 2 bases and J 1 base, with 15 bases left between them. The CDR3 runs 18 residues. Looked up from germline, CDR1 is MGHRA and CDR2 is YSYEKL. CDR3 sequence reads: CASSQRRGLESGANVLTF. Here the CDR3 DNA reads TGCGCCAGCAGCCAAAGGAGGGGACTCGAGTCTGGGGCCAACGTCCTGACTTTC.

There are a few counts of this clonotype. The chain recombines TRBV7-2 with TRBJ2-5; D might be TRBD2 (6 bases). The length of the CDR3 is 16 residues. Trimming shortened V by 2 bases and J by 6 bases, and 19 bases separated the two germline ends. The V gene's germline CDR1 is SGHTA and CDR2 FQGNSA. DNA for the CDR3: TGTGCCAGCAGCTTATCTCGGGGGACCTCACCGAAGACCCAGTACTTC. It is translated as CASSLSRGTSPKTQYF.

V usage is TRBV28 and J usage is TRBJ1-5; 7 nucleotides agree with TRBD1. CDR3 length: 17 amino acids. V shed 2 bases, J shed 4 bases, and the junction held 11 bases outside the gene matches. Germline V gives CDR1 MDHEN, CDR2 SYDVKM. CDR3 in DNA: TGTGCCAGCAGTTTAAGGGCAGGGGGAGGACGTAATCAGCCCCAGCATTTT. Its protein product is CASSLRAGGGRNQPQHF.

The chain joins TRBV20-1 to TRBJ1-3, with D perhaps matching TRBD1 (5 bases). Germline V gene sequence: CDR1 DFQATT, CDR2 SNEGSKA (reference sequence). CDR3 length equals 13 residues. The V end lost 6 bases, the J end lost 4 bases, and 13 bases lay between the germline ends. CDR3 protein: CSAHGGSGNTIYF. In nucleotides, the CDR3 is TGCAGTGCCCACGGGGGTTCAGGAAACACCATATATTTT.

This clonotype occurred a few times. The chain is built from TRBV27 and TRBJ1-6; TRBD1 might be the D (6 bases). This CDR3 comprises 15 residues. V lost 8 bases to trimming and J lost 5 bases, with 16 bases between them. Germline V gene lookup returns CDR1 MNHEY and CDR2 SMNVEV (reference sequence). The CDR3 sequence is CASRVYRADNSPLHF. The CDR3, as DNA: TGTGCCAGCCGGGTTTACAGGGCGGATAATTCACCCCTCCACTTT.

This clonotype was counted a few times. One end of the junction varies from germline; a read error may be responsible. The chain links TRBV6-2 or TRBV6-3 to TRBJ2-3; 9 bases fit TRBD2. The CDR3 extends over 15 amino acids. CDR1 and CDR2 (germline): MNHEY, SVGEGT. Written as DNA, the CDR3 is TGTGCCAGCAGATACTGGGGCGGGGGGGCAGATACGCAGTATTTT. As protein: CASRYWGGGADTQYF.

This clonotype was observed at least ten times. This rearrangement joins TRBV29-1 to TRBJ2-2, with D perhaps TRBD1 (6 bases). Germline CDR1 SQVTM, CDR2 ANQGSEA. The CDR3 covers 13 residues. V lost 6 bases and J lost 6, with 14 bases in between. CDR3 region: CSVSDRLSGELFF. The DNA of the CDR3 is TGCAGCGTCTCGGACAGACTGTCCGGGGAGCTGTTTTTT.

Concerning this clonotype: A single base separates this from a much larger clone, so it may be a read error. This chain uses TRBV12-3 or TRBV12-4 with TRBJ2-5; the D gene is possibly TRBD1 (5 bases). The CDR3 length is 14 residues. Trimming cost V 10 bases and J 0 bases, with 15 bases left between them. CDR3 loop: CATRTTVNQETQYF. The CDR3 nucleotides read TGTGCCACCCGGACGACAGTGAACCAAGAGACCCAGTACTTC.

This clonotype was seen only a few times. A clone one base away is much larger, so this may be a read error. The V call is TRBV28, the J call TRBJ1-1; no firm D call. V shed 4 bases and J shed 3 bases, with 12 bases lying between them. This CDR3 region has 14 residues. Germline lookup yields CDR1 MDHEN and CDR2 SYDVKM. CDR3 nucleotides: TGTGCCAGCAGTTACCAGGAGGTCCACACTGAAGCTTTCTTT. It yields the protein CASSYQEVHTEAFF.